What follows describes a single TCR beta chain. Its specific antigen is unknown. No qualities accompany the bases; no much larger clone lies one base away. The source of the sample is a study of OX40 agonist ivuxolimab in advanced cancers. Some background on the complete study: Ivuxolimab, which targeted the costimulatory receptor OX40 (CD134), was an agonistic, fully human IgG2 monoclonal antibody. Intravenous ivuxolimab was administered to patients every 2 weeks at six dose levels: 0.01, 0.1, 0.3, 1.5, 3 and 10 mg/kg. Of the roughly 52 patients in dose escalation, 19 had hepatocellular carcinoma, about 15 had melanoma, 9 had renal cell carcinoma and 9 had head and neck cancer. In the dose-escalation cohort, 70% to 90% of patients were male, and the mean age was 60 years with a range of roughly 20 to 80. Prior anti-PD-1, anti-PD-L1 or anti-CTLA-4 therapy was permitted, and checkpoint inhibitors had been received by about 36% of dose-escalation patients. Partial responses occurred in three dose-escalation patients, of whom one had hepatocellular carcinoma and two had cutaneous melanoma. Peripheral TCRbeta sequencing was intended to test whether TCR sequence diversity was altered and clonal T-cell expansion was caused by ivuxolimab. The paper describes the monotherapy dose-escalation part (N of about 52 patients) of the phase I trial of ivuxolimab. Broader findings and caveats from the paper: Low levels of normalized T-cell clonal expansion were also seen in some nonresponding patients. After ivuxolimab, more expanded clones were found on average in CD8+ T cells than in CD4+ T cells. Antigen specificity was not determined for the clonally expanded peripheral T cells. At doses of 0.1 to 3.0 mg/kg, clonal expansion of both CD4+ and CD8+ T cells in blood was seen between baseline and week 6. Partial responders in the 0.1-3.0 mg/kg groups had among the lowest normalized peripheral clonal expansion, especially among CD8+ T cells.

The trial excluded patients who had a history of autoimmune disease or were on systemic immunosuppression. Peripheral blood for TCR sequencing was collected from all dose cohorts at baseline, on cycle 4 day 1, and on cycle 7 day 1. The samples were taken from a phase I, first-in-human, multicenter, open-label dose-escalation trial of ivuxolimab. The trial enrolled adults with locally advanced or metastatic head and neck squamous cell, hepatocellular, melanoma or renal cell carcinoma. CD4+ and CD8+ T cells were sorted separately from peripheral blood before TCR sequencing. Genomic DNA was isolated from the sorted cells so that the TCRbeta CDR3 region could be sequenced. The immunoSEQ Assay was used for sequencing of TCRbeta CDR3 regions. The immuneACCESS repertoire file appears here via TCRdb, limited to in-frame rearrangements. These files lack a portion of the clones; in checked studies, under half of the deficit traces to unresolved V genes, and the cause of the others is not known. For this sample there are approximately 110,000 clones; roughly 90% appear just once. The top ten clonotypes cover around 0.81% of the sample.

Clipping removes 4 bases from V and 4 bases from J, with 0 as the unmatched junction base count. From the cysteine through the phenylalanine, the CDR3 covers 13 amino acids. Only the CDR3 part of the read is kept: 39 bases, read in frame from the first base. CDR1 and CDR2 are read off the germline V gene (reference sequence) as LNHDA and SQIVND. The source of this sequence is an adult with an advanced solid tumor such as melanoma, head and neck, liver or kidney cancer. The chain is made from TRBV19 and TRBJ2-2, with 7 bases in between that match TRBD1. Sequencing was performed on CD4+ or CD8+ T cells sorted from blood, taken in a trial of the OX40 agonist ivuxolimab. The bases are TGTGCCAGTAGTAACAGGGGCACCGGGGAGCTGTTTTTT. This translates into CASSNRGTGELFF.